Below are 21 T cell receptor beta chains sequenced from a single sample in a study of T cells in women clearing cervical HPV infection. TCRdb's table, derived via immunoSEQ multiplex PCR, lists solely in-frame clones and lacks some. This specimen shows approximately 44,000 clones; the ten leading clones hold 1.2%. The sequencing input was blood buffy coat. The receptors stem from a woman aged 18 to 69 with a cervical HPV16 infection that either progressed to CIN3+ or cleared (not recorded which).

Details on this clone: The read ends 3 residues before the CDR3 terminus; that terminus is restored from the germline J gene. J is TRBJ2-4 and V is TRBV19, with TRBD1 matching over 8 bases. The germline CDR1 and CDR2 sequences are LNHDA and SQIVND (reference sequence). The CDR3 runs 13 residues. The CDR3 spells CASSLGQDIGQYF. Incomplete CDR3 DNA: TGTGCCAGTAGCTTGGGACAGGATATCGGT.

A word on this clone: The read gets to within 3 residues of the CDR3 end, and the germline J gene fills in the rest. V gene TRBV7-3 combines with J gene TRBJ2-7, with TRBD2 matching 8 bases. This CDR3 is 14 amino acids long. With V trimmed by 3 bases and J by 1 base, 2 bases remained unmatched. The germline gives CDR1 SGHTA, CDR2 FQGTGA. Incomplete CDR3 DNA: TGTGCCAGCAGCTTCGCGGGGGGATCCTACGAG. The encoded protein is CASSFAGGSYE. The whole CDR3 sequence is CASSFAGGSYEQYF.

This CDR3 is CASSSQGAGYEQYF. CDR3 bases read: TGCGCCAGCAGCTCGCAGGGGGCTGGCTACGAG. The chain carries TRBV5-1 and TRBJ2-7, with 8 bases that match TRBD1. The CDR3 end falls 3 residues outside the read, so it is completed with the germline J gene. V dropped 3 bases and J dropped 3; count of bases not matched to a gene: 5. Germline lookup yields CDR1 SGHRS and CDR2 YFSETQ. The CDR3 sequence is 14 residues long.

Note on this clone: Read coverage stops 3 residues before the CDR3 terminus; the germline J gene supplies the remainder. The rearrangement uses TRBV30 and TRBJ2-7, with D unclear. The CDR3 has 11 amino acids. V was cut by 1 base and J by 5 bases, with 6 bases left in between. Looked up from germline, CDR1 is GTSNPN and CDR2 is SVGIG (reference sequence). The CDR3 DNA, read in part, is TGTGCCTGGAGTGCTAGTGACGAG. Protein sequence: CAWSASDE. The full CDR3 is CAWSASDEQYF.

The CDR3 reads CSARFRTDTYEQYF. The CDR3 bases that were read are TGCAGTGCTAGATTTCGGACAGACACCTACGAG. This rearrangement joins TRBV20-1 to TRBJ2-7; maybe TRBD1 (6 bases). The missing CDR3 end, 3 residues past where the read stops, is filled in from the germline J gene. The germline CDR1 and CDR2 sequences are DFQATT and SNEGSKA (reference sequence). V lost 2 bases and J lost 2, with 13 bases in between. The CDR3 is made up of 14 amino acids.

Comment on this clone: The junction departs from germline at one end; a sequencing error may be responsible. The read stops 3 residues short of the end of the CDR3; the missing end is completed from the germline J gene. This rearrangement joins TRBV7-2 to TRBJ1-3; D ambiguous. Germline loops: CDR1 SGHTA, CDR2 FQGNSA. CDR3 size: 13 residues. Incomplete CDR3 DNA: TGTGCCAGCAGCTCAGGCTCTGGAGACACC. Its protein is CASSSGSGDT. The complete CDR3 protein is CASSSGSGDTIYF. Based on the CDR3 plus reference TRBV7-2 and TRBJ1-3, the full variable domain is GAGVSQSPSNKVTEKGKDVELRCDPISGHTALYWYRQSLGQGLEFLIYFQGNSAPDKSGLPSDRFSAERTGGSVSTLTIQRTQQEDSAVYLCASSSGSGDTIYFGEGSWLTVV.

For this clone: The read terminates 3 residues before the CDR3 end, so the remaining end is supplied by the germline J gene. The chain carries TRBV5-1 and TRBJ2-1, with D perhaps matching TRBD2 (5 bases). The ends were cut back, 3 bases at V and 6 bases at J, with 7 bases in the middle. The CDR3 is made up of 12 amino acids. Germline-derived CDR1 and CDR2 are SGHRS and YFSETQ. CDR3 bases read: TGCGCCAGCAGCTCTAGCCCCAATGAG. This encodes CASSSSPNE. The whole CDR3 sequence reads CASSSSPNEQFF. Filled out from reference TRBV5-1 and TRBJ2-1, the complete variable domain reads KAGVTQTPRYLIKTRGQQVTLSCSPISGHRSVSWYQQTPGQGLQFLFEYFSETQRNKGNFPGRFSGRQFSNSRSEMNVSTLELGDSALYLCASSSSPNEQFFGPGTRLTVL.

Regarding this clone: The read gets to within 3 residues of the CDR3 end, and the germline J gene fills in the rest. This chain joins TRBV5-1 and TRBJ2-3, with D possibly matching TRBD1 (5 bases). The CDR3 is 13 residues long. Germline values: CDR1 SGHRS, CDR2 YFSETQ. V gave up 2 bases and J gave up 1 base, with 5 bases separating them. The covered CDR3 bases are TGCGCCAGCAGCTTACAGGGCACAGATACG. It translates to CASSLQGTDT. In full, the CDR3 is CASSLQGTDTQYF.

Worth noting for this clone: Read coverage stops 3 residues before the CDR3 terminus; the germline J gene supplies the remainder. The rearrangement links TRBV23-1 to TRBJ2-4, with D tentatively TRBD2 (7 bases). TRBV23-1 is an open reading frame whose function is uncertain. Trimming removed 6 bases from V and 1 base from J, with 22 bases in between. The CDR3 has 18 amino acids. CDR3 sequence reads: CASRNAIRGAEAKNIQYF. The DNA read from the CDR3 is TGCGCCAGCAGGAACGCAATCCGGGGGGCTGAGGCCAAAAACATT.

To note about this clone: The CDR3 goes on 3 residues after the read ends, and that part is filled in from the germline J gene. The chain recombines TRBV7-3 with TRBJ2-2; 7 nucleotides agree with TRBD2. CDR1 and CDR2 from the germline V gene are SGHTA and FQGTGA. This CDR3 contains 16 residues. Losses at the gene ends were 5 bases for V and 4 bases for J; bases not matched to a gene: 10. CDR3 DNA, as far as it was read: TGTGCCAGCAGCCAATTGGGCGGGGGAGTCACCGGGGAG. It encodes CASSQLGGGVTGE. The CDR3 as a whole reads CASSQLGGGVTGELFF.

Points on this clone: The read falls 3 residues short of the CDR3 end, and the missing part is taken from the germline J gene. V gene TRBV16 combines with J gene TRBJ2-4; D might be TRBD1 or TRBD2, each matching 5 bases. The ends were cut back, 0 bases at V and 9 bases at J, with 15 bases in the middle. The CDR3 extends over 15 amino acids. Per germline, CDR1 KGHSY and CDR2 FQNENV. The DNA read from the CDR3 is TGTGCCAGCAGCCAATCGAGAGGGGCTATTCGCATT. Translating it yields CASSQSRGAIRI. The whole CDR3 sequence reads CASSQSRGAIRIQYF.

In the case of this clone: The read falls 3 residues short of the CDR3 end, and the missing part is taken from the germline J gene. The chain is built from TRBV19 and TRBJ1-5, with D possibly being TRBD1 (5 bases). Germline V gives CDR1 LNHDA, CDR2 SQIVND (reference sequence). The CDR3 runs to 14 residues. V was clipped by 3 bases and J by 7 bases, with 13 bases between them. The sequenced CDR3 bases are TGTGCCAGTAGTATTCCCAGGGTGAGGCAGCCC. Its protein is CASSIPRVRQP. The full CDR3 is CASSIPRVRQPQHF. Based on the CDR3 plus reference TRBV19 and TRBJ1-5, the full variable domain is DGGITQSPKYLFRKEGQNVTLSCEQNLNHDAMYWYRQDPGQGLRLIYYSQIVNDFQKGDIAEGYSVSREKKESFPLTVTSAQKNPTAFYLCASSIPRVRQPQHFGDGTRLSIL.

About this clone: With the read ending 3 residues before the CDR3 end, the germline J gene is used to fill in that end. The chain is built from TRBV30 and TRBJ2-7; TRBD2 matches at 9 bases. Germline trimming cut 2 bases from V and 6 bases from J; bases unmatched to any gene: 5. The CDR3 has 13 amino acids. Germline V CDR1 and CDR2: GTSNPN, SVGIG (reference sequence). The CDR3 sequence: CAWSSGRTVEQYF. The sequenced part of the CDR3 DNA is TGTGCCTGGAGTAGCGGGAGGACGGTCGAG.

For this clone: The CDR3 goes on 3 residues after the read ends, and that part is filled in from the germline J gene. The chain uses TRBV29-1 and TRBJ2-3; 10 nucleotides match TRBD1. Germline V gene data show CDR1 as SQVTM and CDR2 as ANQGSEA. J was trimmed by 7 bases and V by 8 bases; bases with no gene match: 6. CDR3 size: 12 residues. The sequenced CDR3 bases are TGCAGCTCCCGACAGGGGGCGCATACG. Protein product: CSSRQGAHT. The entire CDR3 sequence reads CSSRQGAHTQYF.

A remark on this clone: The DNA ends 3 residues before the CDR3 does, and the rest of the CDR3 is filled in from the germline J gene. V gene TRBV4-2 combines with J gene TRBJ2-2, with 13 bases aligning to TRBD2. Germline V gives CDR1 LGHNA, CDR2 YNFKEQ. V shed 4 bases, J shed 2 bases, and the junction held 13 bases outside the gene matches. The CDR3 is 20 amino acids. The sequenced part of the CDR3 DNA is TGTGCCAGCAGCCGAGTCTGGACTAGCGGGGGAGCTATTAACACCGGGGAG. Amino acid sequence: CASSRVWTSGGAINTGE. The entire CDR3 sequence reads CASSRVWTSGGAINTGELFF.

With regard to this clone: The CDR3 end falls 3 residues outside the read, so it is completed with the germline J gene. J is TRBJ2-7 and V is TRBV11-3; tentatively, D is TRBD2 (6 bases). Germline V CDR1 and CDR2: SGHNT, YENEEA. Trimming cost V 5 bases and J 6 bases, with 11 bases left between them. This CDR3 spans 12 amino acids. CDR3 DNA (partial): TGTGCCAGCAGCGCCCAGGGAGGCGAG. Protein product: CASSAQGGE. The complete CDR3 sequence is CASSAQGGEQYF. Combining the CDR3 with reference TRBV11-3 and TRBJ2-7 gives the whole variable domain EAGVVQSPRYKIIEKKQPVAFWCNPISGHNTLYWYLQNLGQGPELLIRYENEEAVDDSQLPKDRFSAERLKGVDSTLKIQPAELGDSAVYLCASSAQGGEQYFGPGTRLTVT.

As for this clone: The read halts 3 residues ahead of the CDR3 end, with the missing end drawn from the germline J gene. V and J are TRBV10-2 and TRBJ2-1; 8 bases map to TRBD1. The V gene end was trimmed by 0 bases and the J gene end by 9 bases; junction bases not matched to a gene: 10. Germline assignment: CDR1 WSHSY and CDR2 SAAADI. The CDR3 length is 16 residues. The CDR3 loop reads CASSESPGTGALEQFF. The part of the CDR3 DNA that was read is TGCGCCAGCAGTGAGTCCCCCGGGACAGGTGCCCTTGAG.

As to this clone: The read finishes 3 residues shy of the CDR3 end, and the germline J gene is used to complete it. The chain couples TRBV5-1 to TRBJ2-3, with a tentative D call TRBD1 (5 bases). V lost 1 base to trimming and J lost 2 bases, with 8 bases between them. The CDR3 spans 14 residues. Germline V gene data show CDR1 as SGHRS and CDR2 as YFSETQ. The sequenced part of the CDR3 DNA is TGCGCCAGCAGCTTGCAGGGTACCACAGATACG. Translation: CASSLQGTTDT. The full CDR3 sequence reads CASSLQGTTDTQYF.

On this clone: The read falls 3 residues short of the CDR3 end, and the missing part is taken from the germline J gene. The V gene is TRBV7-3, the J gene TRBJ2-3; possible D gene TRBD2, 5 bases. The CDR3 is made up of 14 amino acids. Germline loops: CDR1 SGHTA, CDR2 FQGTGA. V was cut by 4 bases and J by 8 bases, with 16 bases left in between. CDR3: CASSSGRGGGTQYF. Partial CDR3 DNA: TGTGCCAGCAGCTCCGGCCGAGGAGGCGGTACG.

To note about this clone: The read gets to within 3 residues of the CDR3 end, and the germline J gene fills in the rest. The chain couples TRBV5-1 to TRBJ2-7, with TRBD1 matching 11 bases. The germline gives CDR1 SGHRS, CDR2 YFSETQ. This CDR3 has 16 residues. Trimming cost V 4 bases and J 1 base; bases outside gene matches: 7. The part of the CDR3 DNA that was read is TGCGCCAGCAGCCAAAGGACAGGGGGCGCATCCTACGAG. Amino acid sequence: CASSQRTGGASYE. The whole CDR3 sequence is CASSQRTGGASYEQYF. The whole variable domain, remainder taken from reference TRBV5-1 and TRBJ2-7, is KAGVTQTPRYLIKTRGQQVTLSCSPISGHRSVSWYQQTPGQGLQFLFEYFSETQRNKGNFPGRFSGRQFSNSRSEMNVSTLELGDSALYLCASSQRTGGASYEQYFGPGTRLTVT.

Note on this clone: The read halts 3 residues ahead of the CDR3 end, with the missing end drawn from the germline J gene. J is TRBJ2-2 and V is TRBV7-3; 10 bases line up with TRBD2. This CDR3 comprises 16 residues. The trim removed 5 bases at V and 5 bases at J, leaving 8 bases unmatched. Germline V gene data show CDR1 as SGHTA and CDR2 as FQGTGA. The covered CDR3 bases are TGTGCCAGCAGCATGCATAGCGGGAGGACTACCGGGGAG. It yields the protein CASSMHSGRTTGE. The full CDR3 reads CASSMHSGRTTGELFF.